These 5 T cell receptor beta chains originate from one sample sequenced in a study of T cells after yellow fever vaccination. TCRdb independently ran MiXCR on the 5' RACE reads; one entry per CDR3 protein. The sample includes 160,000 or so distinct CDR3 sequences, around 7.3% of them seen just once. The specimen comprised CD4+ T cells sorted from PBMCs, sampled 5 to 6 days after the first yellow fever vaccination. Every receptor here comes from a man between 18 and 29 years old who received the YFV17D yellow fever vaccine.

There are many counts of this clonotype. The J gene is TRBJ1-4, the V gene TRBV21-1. TRBV21-1 is a listed pseudogene. The CDR3 totals 14 residues. CDR3 amino acids: CASSASGFWEKLFF. In nucleotides, the CDR3 is TGTGCCAGCAGCGCTTCGGGCTTTTGGGAAAAACTGTTTTTT.

Ten or more counts support this clonotype. The chain couples TRBV5-1 to TRBJ2-7; D call uncertain. The CDR3 runs to 12 residues. V gave up 0 bases and J gave up 6 bases, with 7 bases separating them. From germline, CDR1 is SGHRS and CDR2 YFSETQ. The CDR3 spells CASSLGGFEQYF. DNA of the CDR3: TGCGCCAGCAGCTTGGGGGGTTTCGAGCAGTACTTC.

The table lists this clonotype with many counts. This rearrangement joins TRBV12-3 or TRBV12-4 to TRBJ2-1, with D tentatively TRBD1 (7 bases). V dropped 2 bases and J dropped 3 bases, with 8 bases sitting between them. This CDR3 is 14 amino acids long. CDR3 region: CASSLQGGYNEQFF. The CDR3 DNA reads TGTGCCAGCAGTTTACAGGGGGGCTACAATGAGCAGTTCTTC.

Of note for this clonotype: A read error may account for a junction end that differs from germline. The chain joins TRBV20-1 to TRBJ1-6, with TRBD1 matching 7 bases. The germline CDR1 and CDR2 sequences are DFQATT and SNEGSKA (reference sequence). The CDR3 is made up of 15 amino acids. CDR3 sequence reads: CSARRQGLHNSPLHF. The DNA for the CDR3 is TGCAGTGCTCGAAGACAGGGATTACATAACTCACCCCTCCACTTT.

The chain links TRBV20-1 to TRBJ1-5; D remains unclear. V shed 3 bases and J shed 8 bases, with 17 bases lying between them. CDR3 size: 14 residues. Germline lookup yields CDR1 DFQATT and CDR2 SNEGSKA (reference sequence). The CDR3, as DNA: TGCAGTGCTAGGCCGTGGGAGGGCCATAAGCCCCAGCATTTT. Residues: CSARPWEGHKPQHF.